This passage covers 5 T cell receptor beta chains from one sample sequenced in a study of T cells in Graves' hyperthyroidism and ophthalmopathy (dated 2019 in TCRdb). Preparation of the library involved multiplex PCR. TCRdb shows the sequencer as Illumina HiSeq 2000. The TCR beta CDR3 regions were amplified from the RNA transcripts. For the first round of RT-PCR on the TCR CDR3, the HTBI primer set was used together with the Qiagen OneStep RT-PCR kit. Clones were called with MiXCR by TCRdb after fastp trimmed the public reads at Q25, and only in-frame beta chains were retained. When rows share a CDR3 protein, they turn into one entry using the most common DNA and genes. This sample is represented by roughly 530,000 distinct CDR3 sequences; over 15% of them were singletons. The top ten constitute approximately 15% of the sample. Sample: blood. Every receptor here comes from a woman aged 18-29 years with Graves' ophthalmopathy.

The chain combines TRBV27 with TRBJ1-6, with TRBD1 as a possible D gene (5 bases). With 3 bases removed from V and 3 bases from J, the gap between germline ends came to 6 bases. This CDR3 spans 14 amino acids. CDR1 is MNHEY, CDR2 SMNVEV, per germline (reference sequence). In nucleotides, the CDR3 is TGTGCCAGCAGTTTCAGGGTCTATAATTCACCCCTCCACTTT. This sequence encodes CASSFRVYNSPLHF.

This clonotype was observed a handful of times. The chain uses TRBV25-1 and TRBJ1-2, with D perhaps matching TRBD1 (5 bases). CDR3 length equals 12 residues. CDR1 and CDR2 (germline): MGHDK, SYGVNS. V was cut by 8 bases and J by 2 bases, with 9 bases left in between. CDR3 sequence (DNA): TGTGCCAGCCGGGACCGCAACTATGGCTACACCTTC. Its protein product is CASRDRNYGYTF.

In this sample, this clonotype turned up many times. The CDR3 protein is CASSQDREGGPQETQYF. CDR3 nucleotide sequence: TGTGCCAGCAGCCAAGATCGAGAGGGAGGGCCCCAAGAGACCCAGTACTTC. The rearrangement links TRBV4-2 to TRBJ2-5; 7 positions match TRBD2. The germline V gene has CDR1 LGHNA and CDR2 YNFKEQ. The CDR3 contains 17 residues. The junction had 8 bases not matched to a gene; V was cut back by 0 bases and J by 1 base.

The chain joins TRBV7-2 to TRBJ1-4, with TRBD1 matching 7 bases. The V and J ends lost 5 bases and 8 bases, in that order; junction bases with no gene match: 5. Germline assignment: CDR1 SGHTA and CDR2 FQGNSA. The CDR3 has 13 residues. CDR3 amino acids: CASSVTQGEKLFF. CDR3 nucleotide sequence: TGTGCCAGCAGCGTGACACAGGGGGAAAAACTGTTTTTT.

In its sample, this clonotype was seen a few times. The chain carries TRBV10-2 and TRBJ1-4; TRBD1 agrees at 7 bases. From germline, CDR1 is WSHSY and CDR2 SAAADI. The V segment lost 2 bases and the J segment 8 bases; nucleotides outside the gene matches: 8. The CDR3 runs to 15 residues. The DNA of the CDR3 is TGCGCCAGCAGTGAGGTTCCAGGGGGAAGGGAAAAACTGTTTTTT. This sequence encodes CASSEVPGGREKLFF.